Reported below is one T cell receptor beta chain. The data were produced by immunoSEQ multiplex PCR, yet TCRdb's version contains in-frame clones alone and is incomplete. This table holds approximately 300,000 clones, 85% to 95% found once. This specimen belongs to a study of blood T cell repertoires in COVID-19. Trimming removed 5 bases from V and 7 bases from J; junction bases left unmatched: 13. The germline gives CDR1 GTSNPN, CDR2 SVGIG (reference sequence). This CDR3 is 15 amino acids long. The source material was PBMCs or T cells enriched from blood (not recorded which). The rearrangement links TRBV30 to TRBJ1-2; the match to TRBD1 covers 10 bases. The sequence came from a woman in her thirties who had been exposed to COVID-19. The CDR3 coding sequence is TGTGCCTGGGAGGACAGGGGGTTTAGGTCAGGTGGCTACACCTTC. It specifies CAWEDRGFRSGGYTF.